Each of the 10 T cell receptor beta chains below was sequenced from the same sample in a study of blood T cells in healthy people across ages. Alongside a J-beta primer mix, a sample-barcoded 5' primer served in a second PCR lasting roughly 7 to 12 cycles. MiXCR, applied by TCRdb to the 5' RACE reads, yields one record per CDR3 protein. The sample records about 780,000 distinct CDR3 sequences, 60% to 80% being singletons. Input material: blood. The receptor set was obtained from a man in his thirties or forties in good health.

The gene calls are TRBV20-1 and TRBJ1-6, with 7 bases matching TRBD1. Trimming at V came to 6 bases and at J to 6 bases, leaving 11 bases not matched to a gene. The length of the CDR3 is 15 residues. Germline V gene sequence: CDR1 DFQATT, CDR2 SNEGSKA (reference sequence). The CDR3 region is CSAVVKQGINSPLHF. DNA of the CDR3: TGCAGTGCCGTGGTGAAACAGGGGATTAATTCACCCCTCCACTTT.

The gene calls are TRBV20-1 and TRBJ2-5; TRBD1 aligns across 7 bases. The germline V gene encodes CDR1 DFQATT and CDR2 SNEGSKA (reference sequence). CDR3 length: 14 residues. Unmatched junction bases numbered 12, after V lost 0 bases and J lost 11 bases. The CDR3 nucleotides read TGCAGTGCTAGAGACCAGGGGGTCCGCAATGAGCAGTACTTC. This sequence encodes CSARDQGVRNEQYF.

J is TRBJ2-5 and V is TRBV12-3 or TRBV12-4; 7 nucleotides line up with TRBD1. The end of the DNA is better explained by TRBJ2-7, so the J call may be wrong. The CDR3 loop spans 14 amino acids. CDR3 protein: CASTSGTASYEQYF. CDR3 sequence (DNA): TGTGCCAGCACCTCGGGGACAGCTTCATACGAGCAGTACTTC.

As DNA, the CDR3 is TGTGCCAGCAGTTGGGGGGGTGAGCAGTTCTTC. This sequence encodes CASSWGGEQFF. The chain employs TRBV6-2 or TRBV6-3 and TRBJ2-1; 7 bases map to TRBD2. This CDR3 is 11 amino acids long. V was pared by 4 bases and J by 9 bases, with 0 bases of the junction left unmatched. Germline V lookup: CDR1 MNHEY, CDR2 SVGEGT.

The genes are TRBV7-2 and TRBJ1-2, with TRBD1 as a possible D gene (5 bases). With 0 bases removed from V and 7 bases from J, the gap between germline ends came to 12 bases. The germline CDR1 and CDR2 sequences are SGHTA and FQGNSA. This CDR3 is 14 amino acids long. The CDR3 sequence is CASSLAGRDGGYTF. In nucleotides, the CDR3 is TGTGCCAGCAGCTTAGCCGGCAGGGATGGTGGCTACACCTTC.

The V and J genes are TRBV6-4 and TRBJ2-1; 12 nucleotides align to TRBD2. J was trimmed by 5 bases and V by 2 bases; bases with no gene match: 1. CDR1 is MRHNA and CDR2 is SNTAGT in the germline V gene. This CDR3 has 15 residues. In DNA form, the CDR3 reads TGTGCCAGCAGTGACACTAGCGGGGGGCACAATGAGCAGTTCTTC. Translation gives CASSDTSGGHNEQFF.

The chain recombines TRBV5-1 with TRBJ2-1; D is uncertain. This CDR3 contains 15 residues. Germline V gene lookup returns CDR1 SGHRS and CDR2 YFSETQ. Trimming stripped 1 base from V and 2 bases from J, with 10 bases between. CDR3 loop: CASSLPLSAYNEQFF. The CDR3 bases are TGCGCCAGCAGCTTGCCCCTCAGCGCCTACAATGAGCAGTTCTTC.

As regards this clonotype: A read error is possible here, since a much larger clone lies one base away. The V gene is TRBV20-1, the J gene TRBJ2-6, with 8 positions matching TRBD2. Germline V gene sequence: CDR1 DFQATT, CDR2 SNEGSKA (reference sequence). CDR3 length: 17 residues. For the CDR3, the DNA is TGCATTGCTAGATCTCCGGGGGGGCCCTCTGGGGCCAACGTCCTGACTTTC. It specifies CIARSPGGPSGANVLTF.

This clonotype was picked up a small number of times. CDR3 coding DNA: TGCGCCAGCAGCTTGGTTGGACAGGGGAGCTCTGGGGCCAACGTCCTGACTTTC. Translated, it gives CASSLVGQGSSGANVLTF. The J gene is TRBJ2-6, the V gene TRBV5-1, with TRBD1 matching over 9 bases. CDR3 length: 18 residues. The V gene's germline CDR1 is SGHRS and CDR2 YFSETQ. J was trimmed by 0 bases and V by 0 bases; bases with no gene match: 4.

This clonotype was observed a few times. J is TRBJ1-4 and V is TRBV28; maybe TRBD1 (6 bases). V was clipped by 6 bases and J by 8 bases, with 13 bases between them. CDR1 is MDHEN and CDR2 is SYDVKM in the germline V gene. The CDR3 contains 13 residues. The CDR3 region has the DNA TGTGCCAGCAGGACGGACAGTTGGGAAAAACTGTTTTTT. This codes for CASRTDSWEKLFF.